One sample yielded the 14 T cell receptor beta chains listed below, sequenced in a study of type 1 regulatory T cells. Which antigens these TCRs recognize remains unknown. From the reads, TCRdb called clonotypes with MiXCR, one entry per CDR3 protein. The table lists 35,000 to 50,000 distinct CDR3 sequences, over 9% of them singletons. The sequenced material came from cultured non-Tr1 T cells, either the whole culture or a sorted T cell fraction (not recorded which). The receptor source for this set is a human donor in good health.

The table lists this clonotype with many counts. Written as DNA, the CDR3 is TGCAGTGTGGAGGGCACGAACACTGAAGCTTTCTTT. It specifies CSVEGTNTEAFF. The V and J genes are TRBV20-1 and TRBJ1-1; no clear D gene. The germline V gene encodes CDR1 DFQATT and CDR2 SNEGSKA (reference sequence). The CDR3 is made up of 12 amino acids. Trimming removed 7 bases at V and 1 base at J, with 10 bases between.

Notes on this clonotype: Given a much more abundant clone one base away, this may be a read error. This chain joins TRBV10-3 and TRBJ1-2, with D perhaps TRBD1 (5 bases). The CDR3 is 12 residues long. CDR1 and CDR2 from the germline V gene are ENHRY and SYGVKD. As DNA, the CDR3 is TGTCCCATCCAGACAGATAACTATGGCTACACCTTC. It codes for CPIQTDNYGYTF.

This clonotype showed up many times. CDR3: CSVSGLAVSNEQFF. The CDR3 DNA sequence: TGCAGCGTCTCGGGACTAGCGGTTTCTAATGAGCAGTTCTTC. This chain uses TRBV29-1 with TRBJ2-1; TRBD2 matches 11 bases. CDR3 length: 14 residues. With 6 bases clipped from V and 7 bases from J, the junction kept 8 bases outside the gene matches. CDR1 is SQVTM and CDR2 is ANQGSEA in the germline V gene.

This clonotype was found a few times. The rearrangement uses TRBV7-2 and TRBJ2-1; D call uncertain. Between the trimmed V and J ends, which lost 2 bases and 2 bases, there was a span of 4 bases. Germline loops: CDR1 SGHTA, CDR2 FQGNSA. The CDR3 sequence is 13 residues long. This CDR3 is CASSLLAYNEQFF. The CDR3 DNA reads as TGTGCCAGCAGCTTACTAGCCTACAATGAGCAGTTCTTC.

This clonotype was seen ten or more times. The rearrangement links TRBV28 to TRBJ1-4, with D unclear. Germline CDR1 is MDHEN and CDR2 is SYDVKM. This CDR3 is built from 13 residues. Trimming took 8 bases from V and 4 from J, leaving 11 bases between them. The CDR3 here is CASGTGDNEKLFF. The CDR3 region has the DNA TGTGCCAGCGGAACGGGCGATAATGAAAAACTGTTTTTT.

This clonotype has a count of ten or more. The J gene is TRBJ2-5, the V gene TRBV27, with D perhaps matching TRBD2 (6 bases). The germline V gene encodes CDR1 MNHEY and CDR2 SMNVEV (reference sequence). The CDR3 has 17 amino acids. Between the trimmed V and J ends, which lost 5 bases and 4 bases, there was a span of 23 bases. For the CDR3, the DNA is TGTGCCAGCAGTGACTTCGGACGGCGGCGGGGCGGAGAGACCCAGTACTTC. Amino acids: CASSDFGRRRGGETQYF.

This clonotype occurred many times. The chain links TRBV12-3 or TRBV12-4 to TRBJ2-3; the D gene is possibly TRBD2 (6 bases). The V gene lost 3 bases and the J gene lost 3 bases, with 10 bases spanning the gap. CDR3 size: 14 residues. This CDR3 is CASSLAGITDTQYF. In DNA form, the CDR3 reads TGTGCCAGCAGTTTGGCGGGAATTACAGATACGCAGTATTTT.

This clonotype was counted at least ten times. The chain links TRBV27 to TRBJ2-7; 7 nucleotides align to TRBD2. The CDR3 has 15 residues. The germline V gene encodes CDR1 MNHEY and CDR2 SMNVEV (reference sequence). With V trimmed by 1 base and J by 6 bases, 9 bases remained unmatched. The CDR3 DNA reads TGTGCCAGCAGTTTATTCCCGACTAGCATGGGCGAGCAGTACTTC. This codes for CASSLFPTSMGEQYF.

V gene TRBV7-2 combines with J gene TRBJ1-5, with a tentative D call TRBD1 (6 bases). CDR3 size: 15 residues. Germline CDR1 and CDR2: SGHTA and FQGNSA. V was clipped by 6 bases and J by 0 bases, with 12 bases between them. CDR3 nucleotide sequence: TGTGCCAGCAGTCTCCAGGGGAATAGCAATCAGCCCCAGCATTTT. This gives the protein CASSLQGNSNQPQHF.

In this sample, this clonotype turned up many times. V is TRBV10-3 and J is TRBJ2-2, with TRBD2 identical over 7 bases. Trimming took 6 bases from V and 5 from J; bases not matched to a gene: 9. The CDR3 is 15 residues long. Per the germline V gene, CDR1 is ENHRY and CDR2 is SYGVKD. The chain's CDR3 is CAISGLAVGTGELFF. The CDR3 nucleotides read TGTGCCATCAGCGGGCTAGCGGTAGGAACCGGGGAGCTGTTTTTT.

The rearrangement joins TRBV11-2 to TRBJ2-7; the D gene is possibly TRBD2 (6 bases). Trimming removed 2 bases at V and 4 bases at J, with 12 bases between. There are 14 residues in the CDR3. CDR1 and CDR2 from the germline V gene are SGHAT and FQNNGV. CDR3 protein: CASSLLGLTYEQYF. The CDR3, as DNA: TGTGCCAGCAGCTTACTGGGACTGACTTACGAGCAGTACTTC.

This clonotype was picked up one time. A read error is possible here, since a much larger clone lies one base away. The rearrangement links TRBV2 to TRBJ2-1; D may correspond to TRBD1 or TRBD2 (5 bases each). CDR3 length equals 13 residues. In germline, CDR1 is SNHLY, CDR2 FYNNEI. V lost 6 bases and J lost 3, with 9 bases in between. The CDR3 region has the DNA TGTGCCAGCAGCAGGGAGAACTACAATGAGCAGTTCTTC. This gives the protein CASSRENYNEQFF.

This clonotype was counted many times. This chain joins TRBV20-1 and TRBJ2-3, with 9 bases aligning to TRBD2. There are 15 residues in the CDR3. The germline CDR1 and CDR2 sequences are DFQATT and SNEGSKA (reference sequence). V trimming: 6 bases; J trimming: 5 bases; junction bases outside the gene matches: 12. This chain's CDR3 is CSASRLAGREDTQYF. The CDR3 DNA sequence: TGCAGTGCAAGCCGCCTAGCGGGACGCGAAGATACGCAGTATTTT.

This chain connects TRBV3-1 to TRBJ2-2, with 11 bases identical to TRBD2. V gave up 5 bases and J gave up 1 base; unmatched junction bases: 3. Germline V CDR1 and CDR2: LGHDT, YNNKEL (reference sequence). The CDR3 totals 16 residues. The CDR3 nucleotides are TGTGCCAGCAGCATGACTAGCGGGGTGAACACCGGGGAGCTGTTTTTT. Translation: CASSMTSGVNTGELFF.